This is a list of T cell receptor beta chains from one sample in a study of T cells in Graves' hyperthyroidism and ophthalmopathy. MiXCR, run by TCRdb on the multiplex PCR reads, gives a single entry per CDR3 protein. The repertoire has around 580,000 distinct CDR3 sequences, roughly a sixth of them found once; the top ten carry more than 15%. Sequenced input: blood. These receptors all stem from a woman between 18 and 29 years old with Graves' hyperthyroidism. CDR3s include the opening cysteine and the closing phenylalanine or tryptophan. Fields, in order: J gene, V gene, D gene, clone size, CDR3 DNA, CDR3 protein. The D gene is left open where the match is weak. Clone size appears in some rows only: once, few, many, or a class for an expanded clone.

J gene: TRBJ2-2; V gene: TRBV19; D gene: .; clone size: few; CDR3 DNA: TGTGCCAGTAGTATAGACAGGGGCCGGCACGGGGAGCTGTTTTTT; CDR3 protein: CASSIDRGRHGELFF
J gene: TRBJ1-1; V gene: TRBV11-2; D gene: .; clone size: many; CDR3 DNA: TGTGCCAGCAGCCCCCCCGGGGATTACACTGAAGCTTTCTTT; CDR3 protein: CASSPPGDYTEAFF
J gene: TRBJ2-1; V gene: TRBV11-2; D gene: TRBD2; clone size: many; CDR3 DNA: TGTGCCAGCAGCCACGGTCTAGCGGGAGTGTCGCATGAGCAGTTCTTC; CDR3 protein: CASSHGLAGVSHEQFF
J gene: TRBJ2-3; V gene: TRBV18; D gene: .; clone size: many; CDR3 DNA: TGTGCCAGCTCACCAACTCAAACTAGCACAGATACGCAGTATTTT; CDR3 protein: CASSPTQTSTDTQYF
J gene: TRBJ2-1; V gene: TRBV14; D gene: TRBD1; clone size: .; CDR3 DNA: TGTGCCAGCAGCCGCGGGACAGGGCGGTTCGATGAGCAGTTCTTC; CDR3 protein: CASSRGTGRFDEQFF
J gene: TRBJ1-1; V gene: TRBV3-1; D gene: .; clone size: few; CDR3 DNA: TGTGCCAGCAGCCCCTCTGAGGAGAACACTGAAGCTTTCTTT; CDR3 protein: CASSPSEENTEAFF
J gene: TRBJ1-6; V gene: TRBV19; D gene: .; clone size: .; CDR3 DNA: TGTGCCAGTAGTATAACGTTGACCTACTCACCCCTCCACTTT; CDR3 protein: CASSITLTYSPLHF
J gene: TRBJ2-7; V gene: TRBV12-3/TRBV12-4; D gene: TRBD2; clone size: .; CDR3 DNA: TGTGCCAGCAGTGGTGGACTAGCGGGGAGGTCCTACGAGCAGTACTTC; CDR3 protein: CASSGGLAGRSYEQYF
J gene: TRBJ2-7; V gene: TRBV12-3/TRBV12-4; D gene: TRBD1; clone size: many; CDR3 DNA: TGTGCCAGCAGTTTGGGGGACAGGGACTACGAGCAGTACTTC; CDR3 protein: CASSLGDRDYEQYF
J gene: TRBJ2-7; V gene: TRBV28; D gene: TRBD2; clone size: .; CDR3 DNA: TGTGCCAGCAGCCCAATACTAGCGGGAGTGGGCTCCTACGAGCAGTACTTC; CDR3 protein: CASSPILAGVGSYEQYF
J gene: TRBJ1-4; V gene: TRBV3-1; D gene: .; clone size: many; CDR3 DNA: TGTGCCAGCAGCCTATCAAAGGGGACGTTTAATGAAAAACTGTTTTTT; CDR3 protein: CASSLSKGTFNEKLFF
J gene: TRBJ1-5; V gene: TRBV19; D gene: .; clone size: many; CDR3 DNA: TGTGCCAGTAGTCCACGGACACTTAATCAGCCCCAGCATTTT; CDR3 protein: CASSPRTLNQPQHF
J gene: TRBJ1-1; V gene: TRBV28; D gene: .; clone size: many; CDR3 DNA: TGTGCCAGCGGACGGACGCGCACTGAAGCTTTCTTT; CDR3 protein: CASGRTRTEAFF
J gene: TRBJ2-7; V gene: TRBV10-2; D gene: TRBD1; clone size: .; CDR3 DNA: TGCGCCATTGGGACAGGGGGCCCGTACGAGCAGTACTTC; CDR3 protein: CAIGTGGPYEQYF
J gene: TRBJ2-3; V gene: TRBV4-1; D gene: TRBD2; clone size: .; CDR3 DNA: TGCGCCAGCAGCCGGCTGTTGACTAGCGGGAGGATAACAGATACGCAGTATTTT; CDR3 protein: CASSRLLTSGRITDTQYF
J gene: TRBJ2-3; V gene: TRBV7-9; D gene: TRBD2; clone size: .; CDR3 DNA: TGTGCCAGCAGCTTAACAGCGGGGAAGGGAGATACGCAGTATTTT; CDR3 protein: CASSLTAGKGDTQYF
J gene: TRBJ1-2; V gene: TRBV28; D gene: TRBD1; clone size: many; CDR3 DNA: TGTGCCAGCAGTCTCGACGACTTAACAGGGGGTTCCTATGGCTACACCTTC; CDR3 protein: CASSLDDLTGGSYGYTF
J gene: TRBJ2-7; V gene: TRBV20-1; D gene: .; clone size: many; CDR3 DNA: TGCAGTGCTCAGGGGTCGGTTCACCGGTACGAGCAGTACTTC; CDR3 protein: CSAQGSVHRYEQYF
J gene: TRBJ2-1; V gene: TRBV19; D gene: .; clone size: few; CDR3 DNA: TGTGCCAGTAGTAGGATCAGTGCAAACAATGAGCAGTTCTTC; CDR3 protein: CASSRISANNEQFF
J gene: TRBJ2-4; V gene: TRBV29-1; D gene: .; clone size: .; CDR3 DNA: TGCAGCGCCTCGGGACTCAAAAACATTCAGTACTTC; CDR3 protein: CSASGLKNIQYF
J gene: TRBJ1-2; V gene: TRBV9; D gene: .; clone size: .; CDR3 DNA: TGTGCCAGCAGCGTAGAAACAGCGAGCTATGGCTACACCTTC; CDR3 protein: CASSVETASYGYTF
J gene: TRBJ2-5; V gene: TRBV2; D gene: .; clone size: many; CDR3 DNA: TGTGCCAGCAGGGGGAGAGGGGAGACCCAGTACTTC; CDR3 protein: CASRGRGETQYF
J gene: TRBJ2-3; V gene: TRBV18; D gene: .; clone size: many; CDR3 DNA: TGTGCCAGCCATTCCGCCGGGACAACGGGCACAGATACGCAGTATTTT; CDR3 protein: CASHSAGTTGTDTQYF
J gene: TRBJ2-7; V gene: TRBV27; D gene: TRBD2; clone size: .; CDR3 DNA: TGTGCCAGCAGTTATTCCCGGGGGGGGATATACCCGACCTACGAGCAGTACTTC; CDR3 protein: CASSYSRGGIYPTYEQYF
J gene: TRBJ2-3; V gene: TRBV18; D gene: .; clone size: many; CDR3 DNA: TGTGCCAGCTCACCACCGCCAGGCACAGATACGCAGTATTTT; CDR3 protein: CASSPPPGTDTQYF
J gene: TRBJ2-2; V gene: TRBV11-3; D gene: .; clone size: many; CDR3 DNA: TGTGCCAGCAGCCCACCGTCAGGGAACACCGGGGAGCTGTTTTTT; CDR3 protein: CASSPPSGNTGELFF
J gene: TRBJ2-7; V gene: TRBV20-1; D gene: .; clone size: few; CDR3 DNA: TGCAGTGCTAACCGCCCAGGGGACCCTTTGTCCGAGCAGTACTTC; CDR3 protein: CSANRPGDPLSEQYF
J gene: TRBJ2-5; V gene: TRBV20-1; D gene: TRBD1; clone size: many; CDR3 DNA: TGCAGTGCTACCACAGGGGGCCAAGGGACCCAGTACTTC; CDR3 protein: CSATTGGQGTQYF
J gene: TRBJ2-7; V gene: TRBV6-1; D gene: TRBD1; clone size: many; CDR3 DNA: TGTGCCAGCAGCCCCAAGGACGACAGGGGCGACTACGAGCAGTACTTC; CDR3 protein: CASSPKDDRGDYEQYF
J gene: TRBJ2-7; V gene: TRBV18; D gene: TRBD1; clone size: many; CDR3 DNA: TGTGCCAGCTCAGATCGACAGGGGGACGAGCAGTACTTC; CDR3 protein: CASSDRQGDEQYF
J gene: TRBJ2-3; V gene: TRBV12-3/TRBV12-4; D gene: TRBD2; clone size: many; CDR3 DNA: TGTGCCAGCAGCCCCGGACTAGCGGGAGGGCCCGGGAGCACAGATACGCAGTATTTT; CDR3 protein: CASSPGLAGGPGSTDTQYF
J gene: TRBJ1-1; V gene: TRBV15; D gene: .; clone size: .; CDR3 DNA: TGTGCCACCAGCAGAGGCGGAGAGAACACTGAAGCTTTCTTT; CDR3 protein: CATSRGGENTEAFF
J gene: TRBJ2-7; V gene: TRBV30; D gene: TRBD2; clone size: .; CDR3 DNA: TGTGCCTGGATCCAAGCGGGATACTCCTACGAGCAGTACTTC; CDR3 protein: CAWIQAGYSYEQYF
J gene: TRBJ2-7; V gene: TRBV4-1; D gene: .; clone size: few; CDR3 DNA: TGCGCCAGCAGCCAAGCCCCAGGAGACAGCAGCACCTACGAGCAGTACTTC; CDR3 protein: CASSQAPGDSSTYEQYF
J gene: TRBJ2-7; V gene: TRBV6-6; D gene: .; clone size: .; CDR3 DNA: TGTGCCAGCAGTTACTCATGGGGTAATAGTTCCTACGAGCAGTACTTC; CDR3 protein: CASSYSWGNSSYEQYF
J gene: TRBJ2-3; V gene: TRBV13; D gene: .; clone size: few; CDR3 DNA: TGTGCCAGCAGCTTAGAGGAGCGCACAGATACGCAGTATTTT; CDR3 protein: CASSLEERTDTQYF
J gene: TRBJ1-5; V gene: TRBV12-3/TRBV12-4; D gene: TRBD1; clone size: few; CDR3 DNA: TGTGCCAGCAGTTCCGGACAGGGTCCGGGTCAGCCCCAGCATTTT; CDR3 protein: CASSSGQGPGQPQHF
J gene: TRBJ2-3; V gene: TRBV20-1; D gene: TRBD1; clone size: many; CDR3 DNA: TGCAGTGCTAGAGATTGGGGACAGGCGATCACAGATACGCAGTATTTT; CDR3 protein: CSARDWGQAITDTQYF
J gene: TRBJ1-6; V gene: TRBV6-2/TRBV6-3; D gene: .; clone size: .; CDR3 DNA: TGTGCCAGCAGTCGACAGGCTTTGGGTTCACCCCTCCACTTT; CDR3 protein: CASSRQALGSPLHF
J gene: TRBJ2-2; V gene: TRBV3-1; D gene: TRBD2; clone size: many; CDR3 DNA: TGTGCCAGCAGCCTCCTAGCATCGCTAGCGGGAGGGACCGGGGAGCTGTTTTTT; CDR3 protein: CASSLLASLAGGTGELFF
J gene: TRBJ1-2; V gene: TRBV24-1; D gene: .; clone size: .; CDR3 DNA: TGTGCCACCAGTGATTTCCGCGGAGTTGGCTACACCTTC; CDR3 protein: CATSDFRGVGYTF
J gene: TRBJ1-2; V gene: TRBV9; D gene: .; clone size: many; CDR3 DNA: TGTGCCAGCAGCCCCCACAGTCCTAACTATGGCTACACCTTC; CDR3 protein: CASSPHSPNYGYTF
J gene: TRBJ2-1; V gene: TRBV5-1; D gene: .; clone size: few; CDR3 DNA: TGCGCCAGCAGCTCTCCAGTATACAATGAGCAGTTCTTC; CDR3 protein: CASSSPVYNEQFF
J gene: TRBJ1-4; V gene: TRBV6-1; D gene: .; clone size: few; CDR3 DNA: TGTGCCAGCAGTGAAGCAGCTCAAAGGGGTTGGGAAAAACTGTTTTTT; CDR3 protein: CASSEAAQRGWEKLFF
J gene: TRBJ1-5; V gene: TRBV9; D gene: .; clone size: .; CDR3 DNA: TGTGCCAGCAGCGTGAGTTTTGGAGGCAATCAGCCCCAGCATTTT; CDR3 protein: CASSVSFGGNQPQHF
J gene: TRBJ2-1; V gene: TRBV20-1; D gene: TRBD2; clone size: .; CDR3 DNA: TGCAGTGCTAAACGGACTAGCGGGGGGCCTAGGGATGAGCAGTTCTTC; CDR3 protein: CSAKRTSGGPRDEQFF
J gene: TRBJ2-2; V gene: TRBV7-9; D gene: .; clone size: few; CDR3 DNA: TGTGCCAGCAGCACTGATCGGAAAGCCGGGGAGCTGTTTTTT; CDR3 protein: CASSTDRKAGELFF